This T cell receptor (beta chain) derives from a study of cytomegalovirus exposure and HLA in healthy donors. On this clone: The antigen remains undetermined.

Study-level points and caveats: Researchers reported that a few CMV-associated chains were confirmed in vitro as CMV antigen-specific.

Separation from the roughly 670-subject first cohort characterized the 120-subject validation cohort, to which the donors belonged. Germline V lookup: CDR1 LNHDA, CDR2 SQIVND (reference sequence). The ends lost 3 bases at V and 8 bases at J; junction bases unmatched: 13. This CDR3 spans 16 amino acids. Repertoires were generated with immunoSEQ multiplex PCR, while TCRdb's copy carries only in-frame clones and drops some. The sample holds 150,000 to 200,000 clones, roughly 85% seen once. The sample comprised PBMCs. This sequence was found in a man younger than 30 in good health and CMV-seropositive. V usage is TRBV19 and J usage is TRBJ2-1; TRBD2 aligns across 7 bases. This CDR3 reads CASSMRLADHWDEQFF. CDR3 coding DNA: TGTGCCAGTAGTATGCGACTAGCAGACCACTGGGATGAGCAGTTCTTC.